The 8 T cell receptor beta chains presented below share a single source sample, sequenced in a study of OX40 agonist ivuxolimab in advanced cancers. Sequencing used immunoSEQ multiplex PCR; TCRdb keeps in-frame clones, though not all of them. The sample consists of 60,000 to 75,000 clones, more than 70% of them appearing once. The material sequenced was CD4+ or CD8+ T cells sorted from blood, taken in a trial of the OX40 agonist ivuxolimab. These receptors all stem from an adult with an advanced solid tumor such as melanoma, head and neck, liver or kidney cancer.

DNA of the CDR3: TGCAGCGGACGGCAGGGGTGGAATACGCAGTATTTT. It yields the protein CSGRQGWNTQYF. The chain has TRBV29-1 and TRBJ2-3; possibly TRBD1 for D (6 bases). This CDR3 region has 12 residues. The germline V gene encodes CDR1 SQVTM and CDR2 ANQGSEA. Trimming stripped 7 bases from V and 7 bases from J, with 15 bases between.

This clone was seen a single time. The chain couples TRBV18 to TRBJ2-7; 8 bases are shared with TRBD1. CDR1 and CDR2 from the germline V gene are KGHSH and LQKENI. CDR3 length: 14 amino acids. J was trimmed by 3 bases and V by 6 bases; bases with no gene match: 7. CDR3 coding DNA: TGTGCCAGCTCCCCTACAGGGGGTGGCTACGAGCAGTACTTC. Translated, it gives CASSPTGGGYEQYF.

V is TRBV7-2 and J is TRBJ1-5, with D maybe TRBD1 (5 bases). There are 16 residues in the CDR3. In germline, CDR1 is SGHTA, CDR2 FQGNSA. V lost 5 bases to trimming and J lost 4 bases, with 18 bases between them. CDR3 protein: CASSTEVGTGNQPQHF. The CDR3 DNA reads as TGTGCCAGCAGCACGGAGGTCGGGACGGGTAATCAGCCCCAGCATTTT.

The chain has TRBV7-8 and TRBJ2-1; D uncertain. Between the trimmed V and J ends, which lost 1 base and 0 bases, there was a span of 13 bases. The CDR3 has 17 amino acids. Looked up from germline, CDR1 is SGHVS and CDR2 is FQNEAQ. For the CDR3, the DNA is TGTGCCAGCAGCTTAGAGTGGCATCCAGGCTCCTACAATGAGCAGTTCTTC. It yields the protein CASSLEWHPGSYNEQFF.

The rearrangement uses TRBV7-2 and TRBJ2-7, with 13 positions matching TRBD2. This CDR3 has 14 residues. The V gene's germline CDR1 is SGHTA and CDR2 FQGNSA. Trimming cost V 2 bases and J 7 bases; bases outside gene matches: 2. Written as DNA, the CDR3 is TGTGCCAGCAGCTTACGGGGACTAGCGGGAGAGCAGTACTTC. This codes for CASSLRGLAGEQYF. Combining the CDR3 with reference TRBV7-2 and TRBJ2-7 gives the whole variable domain GAGVSQSPSNKVTEKGKDVELRCDPISGHTALYWYRQSLGQGLEFLIYFQGNSAPDKSGLPSDRFSAERTGGSVSTLTIQRTQQEDSAVYLCASSLRGLAGEQYFGPGTRLTVT.

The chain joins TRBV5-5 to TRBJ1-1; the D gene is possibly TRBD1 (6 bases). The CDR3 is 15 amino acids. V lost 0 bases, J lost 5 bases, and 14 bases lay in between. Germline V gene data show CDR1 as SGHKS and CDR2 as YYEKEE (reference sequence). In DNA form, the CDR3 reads TGTGCCAGCAGCTTGGATGGGGGGCGGTTAACTGAAGCTTTCTTT. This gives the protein CASSLDGGRLTEAFF.

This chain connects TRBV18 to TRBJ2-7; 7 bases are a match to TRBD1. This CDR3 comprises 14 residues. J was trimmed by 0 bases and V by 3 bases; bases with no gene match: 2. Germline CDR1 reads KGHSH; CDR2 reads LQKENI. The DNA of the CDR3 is TGTGCCAGCTCACCGGACAGGAGCTCCTACGAGCAGTACTTC. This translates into CASSPDRSSYEQYF.

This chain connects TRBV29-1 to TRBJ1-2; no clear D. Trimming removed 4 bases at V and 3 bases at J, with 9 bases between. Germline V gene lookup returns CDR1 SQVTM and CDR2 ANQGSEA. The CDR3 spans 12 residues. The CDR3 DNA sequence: TGCAGCGTTGCTAGATCCCACTATGGCTACACCTTC. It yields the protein CSVARSHYGYTF.